The sequence of this T cell receptor beta chain was determined in a study of shared clonotypes between healthy human individuals. Measured with immunoSEQ multiplex PCR; TCRdb has only the in-frame clones, and not every one. The sample holds millions of clones; more than 90% are singletons and the top ten take around 0.15%. Study-level findings and limits: When compared with the clonotypes that were shared by all four sorted-subset donors, the non-shared clonotypes turned out to have lower generation probabilities. What limited the represented genetic and exposure-history diversity was the small number of donors. When naive CD4 clonotypes were compared across four donors, about 4.8% were shared.

Points on this clone: The antigen is undetermined.

From germline, CDR1 is MNHNY and CDR2 SVGAGI (reference sequence). There are 15 residues in the CDR3. V lost 5 bases, J lost 7 bases, and 10 bases stayed unmatched. The chain has TRBV6-6 and TRBJ2-1, with 8 nucleotides matching TRBD2. The TCR sequence derives from a man in his late teens or twenties in good health. The sample taken for sequencing was naive CD4+ T cells sorted from blood. Subset described: CD45RA+ positively selected. The CDR3 loop reads CASSPGGLGRNEQFF. CDR3 in DNA: TGTGCCAGCAGTCCGGGGGGACTAGGAAGAAATGAGCAGTTCTTC.